One sample yielded the 8 T cell receptor beta chains listed below, sequenced in a study of blood T cell repertoires in COVID-19. Only in-frame clones appear in the TCRdb table, and some are missing; sequencing was by immunoSEQ multiplex PCR. The table lists nearly 200,000 clones, about four fifths of them singletons. Input material: peripheral blood. The receptors stem from a woman between 65 and 79 years old with active or convalescent COVID-19.

This clone was observed a single time. This chain joins TRBV5-6 and TRBJ1-1, with TRBD1 matching 7 bases. V shed 4 bases, J shed 6 bases, and the junction held 12 bases outside the gene matches. CDR1 SGHDT and CDR2 YYEEEE come from the germline V gene. This CDR3 region has 15 residues. CDR3 protein: CASSQYYGGGPEAFF. Written as DNA, the CDR3 is TGTGCCAGCAGCCAATATTACGGAGGGGGCCCTGAAGCTTTCTTT.

This rearrangement joins TRBV18 to TRBJ2-5; D is perhaps TRBD1 (6 bases). CDR3 length: 14 residues. Trimming pared 8 bases from V and 5 bases from J, leaving 18 bases between. The germline V gene has CDR1 KGHSH and CDR2 LQKENI. The CDR3 bases are TGTGCCAGCCGAGAAGGACAGTCTTTCGAGACCCAGTACTTC. It yields the protein CASREGQSFETQYF.

This chain joins TRBV2 and TRBJ2-5, with TRBD2 matching over 8 bases. The CDR3 is made up of 15 amino acids. Germline V gene sequence: CDR1 SNHLY, CDR2 FYNNEI. Losses at the gene ends were 10 bases for V and 4 bases for J; bases not matched to a gene: 14. CDR3 sequence reads: CATGSGWLAGETQYF. CDR3 nucleotides: TGTGCCACAGGATCGGGGTGGCTAGCGGGAGAGACCCAGTACTTC.

This CDR3 is CASSPQLARHYEQYF. The CDR3 bases are TGTGCCAGCAGCCCACAACTAGCGAGACATTACGAGCAGTACTTC. This chain joins TRBV9 and TRBJ2-7; TRBD2 aligns across 7 bases. CDR3 length equals 15 residues. Germline CDR1 is SGDLS and CDR2 is YYNGEE. V lost 4 bases to trimming and J lost 4 bases; unmatched junction nucleotides: 11.

The gene calls are TRBV28 and TRBJ2-6; 9 bases are a match to TRBD1. Germline CDR1 and CDR2: MDHEN and SYDVKM. This CDR3 is 17 amino acids long. Germline trimming cut 4 bases from V and 2 bases from J; bases unmatched to any gene: 6. The CDR3 here is CASSYRDRVAGANVLTF. The CDR3 DNA reads as TGTGCCAGCAGTTACCGGGACAGGGTCGCTGGGGCCAACGTCCTGACTTTC.

The chain joins TRBV2 to TRBJ2-7; D is uncertain. V gave up 7 bases and J gave up 3 bases, with 10 bases separating them. Per the germline V gene, CDR1 is SNHLY and CDR2 is FYNNEI. The CDR3 totals 12 residues. The CDR3 region has the DNA TGTGCCAGCACTAGGTTAATCTACGAGCAGTACTTC. It specifies CASTRLIYEQYF.

The rearrangement links TRBV5-1 to TRBJ2-7; 7 bases fit TRBD1. The length of the CDR3 is 15 residues. Germline lookup yields CDR1 SGHRS and CDR2 YFSETQ. V shed 0 bases, J shed 0 bases, and the junction held 3 bases outside the gene matches. The CDR3 spells CASSLANRGSYEQYF. The CDR3 DNA reads TGCGCCAGCAGCTTGGCAAACAGGGGCTCCTACGAGCAGTACTTC.

The chain uses TRBV1 and TRBJ2-5; the table gives TRBD1 as D, unverified against the DNA. TRBV1 is recorded as a pseudogene. The CDR3 is made up of 16 amino acids. As DNA, the CDR3 is TGCACCAGCAGCCAAGATCCGGGACAGGGTCAAGAGACCCAGTACTTC. Translating gives CTSSQDPGQGQETQYF.